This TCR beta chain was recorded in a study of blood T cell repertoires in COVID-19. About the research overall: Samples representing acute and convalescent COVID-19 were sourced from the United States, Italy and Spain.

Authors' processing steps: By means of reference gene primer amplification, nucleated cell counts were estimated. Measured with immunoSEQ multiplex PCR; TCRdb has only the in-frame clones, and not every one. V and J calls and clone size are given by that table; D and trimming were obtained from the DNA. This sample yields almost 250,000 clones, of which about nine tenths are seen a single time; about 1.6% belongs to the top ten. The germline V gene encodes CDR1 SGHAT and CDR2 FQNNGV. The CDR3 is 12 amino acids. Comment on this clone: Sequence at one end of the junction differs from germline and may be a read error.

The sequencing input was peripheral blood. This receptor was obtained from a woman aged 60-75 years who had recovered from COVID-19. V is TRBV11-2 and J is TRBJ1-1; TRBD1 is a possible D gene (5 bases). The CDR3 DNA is TGTGCCAGCAGCTTAGAAGGACAAGGGAGGGTTTTT. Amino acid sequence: CASSLEGQGRVF.